This T cell receptor beta chain comes out of a study of blood T cell repertoires in COVID-19. TCRdb's copy holds only in-frame clones and misses some; the assay was immunoSEQ multiplex PCR. The repertoire has approximately 85,000 clones, 70% to 90% of them found once; the top ten carry about 20%. Germline-derived CDR1 and CDR2 are DFQATT and SNEGSKA (reference sequence). The CDR3 has 12 amino acids. The V gene end was trimmed by 3 bases and the J gene end by 6 bases; junction bases not matched to a gene: 4. Sequenced input: peripheral blood. The rearrangement links TRBV20-1 to TRBJ2-7; 8 bases align to TRBD1. The clonotype originates from a woman over 75 in a cohort sampled during active or convalescent COVID-19. The CDR3 coding sequence is TGCAGTGCTAGTCGACAGGGGTTCGAGCAGTACTTC. Residues: CSASRQGFEQYF.